Below are 20 T cell receptor beta chains sequenced from a single sample in a study of blood T cell repertoires in COVID-19. Repertoires were generated with immunoSEQ multiplex PCR, while TCRdb's copy carries only in-frame clones and drops some. The sample records about 85,000 clones, around 89% being singletons. Specimen: peripheral blood. The receptor set was obtained from a woman at least 80 years old with active or convalescent COVID-19.

The chain uses TRBV15 and TRBJ2-1, with 8 bases identical to TRBD2. This CDR3 has 16 residues. Per the germline V gene, CDR1 is LNHNV and CDR2 is YYDKDF (reference sequence). Germline trimming cut 0 bases from V and 6 bases from J; bases unmatched to any gene: 7. In DNA, the CDR3 is TGTGCCACCAGCAGAGATCTAGCGGGTCTCTCCAATGAGCAGTTCTTC. Translation: CATSRDLAGLSNEQFF.

The V gene is TRBV19, the J gene TRBJ2-2, with 7 bases identical to TRBD2. CDR1 is LNHDA and CDR2 is SQIVND in the germline V gene (reference sequence). This CDR3 contains 16 residues. Trimming took 3 bases from V and 1 from J; bases not matched to a gene: 5. This chain's CDR3 is CASSMGGSGNTGELFF. In nucleotides, the CDR3 is TGTGCCAGTAGTATGGGCGGGAGCGGGAACACCGGGGAGCTGTTTTTT.

This clone was detected once. For the CDR3, the DNA is TGTGCCAGCAGCCGCCCCCCCGGCGGGATGAACACTGAAGCTTTCTTT. It specifies CASSRPPGGMNTEAFF. The chain couples TRBV28 to TRBJ1-1; D call uncertain. Germline CDR1 reads MDHEN; CDR2 reads SYDVKM. This CDR3 contains 16 residues. Deletions cut 6 bases from V and 0 bases from J, with 17 bases between. The full variable domain, completed using reference TRBV28 and TRBJ1-1, is DVKVTQSSRYLVKRTGEKVFLECVQDMDHENMFWYRQDPGLGLRLIYFSYDVKMKEKGDIPEGYSVSREKKERFSLILESASTNQTSMYLCASSRPPGGMNTEAFFGQGTRLTVV.

The chain is built from TRBV7-3 and TRBJ1-1; D is ambiguous. The CDR3 spans 13 residues. In germline, CDR1 is SGHTA, CDR2 FQGTGA. V lost 0 bases to trimming and J lost 4 bases, with 6 bases between them. CDR3 nucleotide sequence: TGTGCCAGCAGCTTAACCCCGGGCACTGAAGCTTTCTTT. Translated: CASSLTPGTEAFF.

The CDR3 DNA sequence: TGTGCCAGCGGCTCAGGGGGCCCTGGGGCCAACGTCCTGACTTTC. As protein: CASGSGGPGANVLTF. This sequence joins TRBV7-6 and TRBJ2-6; the match to TRBD1 covers 8 bases. Germline V lookup: CDR1 SGHVS, CDR2 FNYEAQ. J lost 2 bases, V lost 8 bases, and 5 bases had no gene match. This CDR3 has 15 amino acids. Full variable domain (remainder filled in from reference TRBV7-6 and TRBJ2-6): GAGVSQSPRYKVTKRGQDVALRCDPISGHVSLYWYRQALGQGPEFLTYFNYEAQQDKSGLPNDRFSAERPEGSISTLTIQRTEQRDSAMYRCASGSGGPGANVLTFGAGSRLTVL.

The genes are TRBV7-2 and TRBJ1-2; weak D call: TRBD1 (6 bases). The germline V gene has CDR1 SGHTA and CDR2 FQGNSA. V gave up 6 bases and J gave up 7 bases, with 15 bases separating them. The CDR3 sequence is 13 residues long. Written as DNA, the CDR3 is TGTGCCAGCAGTTCAGACAGGCTATTTGGCTACACCTTC. It yields the protein CASSSDRLFGYTF.

The chain links TRBV28 to TRBJ2-7; D may be TRBD2 (6 bases). The CDR3 loop spans 13 amino acids. The germline V gene has CDR1 MDHEN and CDR2 SYDVKM. The V and J ends lost 5 bases and 5 bases respectively, with 13 bases between them. CDR3 DNA: TGTGCCAGCAGTCTGAGGGGCGGGGACGAGCAGTACTTC. Its protein is CASSLRGGDEQYF.

The chain is built from TRBV5-1 and TRBJ2-1; TRBD2 aligns across 9 bases. CDR1 and CDR2 (germline): SGHRS, YFSETQ. The J segment lost 13 bases and the V segment lost 0 bases, leaving 14 bases of the junction unmatched. CDR3 length: 16 amino acids. The CDR3, as DNA: TGCGCCAGCAGCTTGGTGTTAGCGGGAGCAGGGGAGCAACAGTTCTTC. Amino acids: CASSLVLAGAGEQQFF.

This chain joins TRBV7-2 and TRBJ2-3; 7 positions match TRBD2. The germline V gene encodes CDR1 SGHTA and CDR2 FQGNSA. This CDR3 spans 16 amino acids. Trimming removed 1 base from V and 5 bases from J; junction bases left unmatched: 9. The CDR3 reads CASSLVGGGSGDTQYF. CDR3 nucleotides: TGTGCCAGCAGCTTAGTTGGTGGCGGGAGTGGAGATACGCAGTATTTT. The complete variable domain, with remaining parts taken from reference TRBV7-2 and TRBJ2-3, reads GAGVSQSPSNKVTEKGKDVELRCDPISGHTALYWYRQSLGQGLEFLIYFQGNSAPDKSGLPSDRFSAERTGGSVSTLTIQRTQQEDSAVYLCASSLVGGGSGDTQYFGPGTRLTVL.

The genes are TRBV28 and TRBJ2-5, with D perhaps matching TRBD2 (6 bases). V was shortened by 4 bases and J by 1 base, with 13 bases between the two germline ends. In germline, CDR1 is MDHEN, CDR2 SYDVKM. This CDR3 contains 15 residues. Here the CDR3 reads CASSSIPGLQETQYF. The CDR3 DNA sequence: TGTGCCAGCAGTTCGATTCCGGGACTCCAAGAGACCCAGTACTTC.

The CDR3 sequence: CASSPNRGFLMNTEAFF. CDR3 DNA sequence: TGTGCCAGCAGTCCAAACAGGGGTTTCCTCATGAACACTGAAGCTTTCTTT. This chain links TRBV27 with TRBJ1-1; TRBD1 matches at 7 bases. The CDR3 has 17 amino acids. V trimming: 5 bases; J trimming: 0 bases; junction bases outside the gene matches: 12. Germline V gene data show CDR1 as MNHEY and CDR2 as SMNVEV (reference sequence).

In nucleotides, the CDR3 is TGTGCCAGCAGTTCCCCGGGAGGTAGTAGTTCCTACAATGAGCAGTTCTTC. Amino acid sequence: CASSSPGGSSSYNEQFF. The chain employs TRBV5-4 and TRBJ2-1; 7 bases are a match to TRBD2. Unmatched junction bases numbered 12, after V lost 5 bases and J lost 1 base. Germline lookup yields CDR1 SGHNT and CDR2 YYREEE (reference sequence). The CDR3 consists of 17 residues.

This clone was counted a few times. This chain links TRBV5-1 with TRBJ1-1, with 9 bases matching TRBD1. Trimming took 0 bases from V and 4 from J; bases not matched to a gene: 4. The CDR3 totals 15 residues. The germline gives CDR1 SGHRS, CDR2 YFSETQ. Here the CDR3 reads CASSLEGQGFTEAFF. As DNA, the CDR3 is TGCGCCAGCAGCTTGGAGGGACAGGGATTCACTGAAGCTTTCTTT.

The J gene is TRBJ1-6, the V gene TRBV30, with 8 bases fitting TRBD1. CDR1 and CDR2 from the germline V gene are GTSNPN and SVGIG (reference sequence). This CDR3 is 14 amino acids long. With V trimmed by 4 bases and J by 10 bases, 9 bases remained unmatched. The CDR3 reads CAWTRETGVSPLHF. CDR3 sequence (DNA): TGTGCCTGGACGAGAGAGACAGGGGTCTCACCCCTCCACTTT.

The chain couples TRBV29-1 to TRBJ1-4; possible D gene TRBD1, 6 bases. The CDR3 runs to 12 residues. Germline V gives CDR1 SQVTM, CDR2 ANQGSEA. Trimming took off 4 bases at V and 7 bases at J, with 10 bases between the two ends. The CDR3 region has the DNA TGCAGCGTTGGAGGGGGTGGTGAAAAACTGTTTTTT. It codes for CSVGGGGEKLFF.

The gene calls are TRBV23-1 and TRBJ2-1; TRBD1 matches 7 bases. TRBV23-1 is assigned to the ORF class and has an uncertain function. After removal of 0 bases from V and 4 bases from J, the junction contained 21 bases not matched to a gene. This CDR3 is 21 amino acids long. CDR3 nucleotide sequence: TGCGCCAGCAGTCAATCGTATCCCTCAAAAGGGACAGATTACCCATACAATGAGCAGTTCTTC. This codes for CASSQSYPSKGTDYPYNEQFF.

This chain links TRBV2 with TRBJ1-5; D perhaps matches TRBD1 (6 bases). The CDR3 loop spans 15 amino acids. CDR1 and CDR2 from the germline V gene are SNHLY and FYNNEI. V lost 5 bases and J 2 bases, leaving 13 bases between the germline ends. The CDR3 DNA follows: TGTGCCAGCAGTCTCTACAGGGACGGCAATCAGCCCCAGCATTTT. Encoded protein: CASSLYRDGNQPQHF.

The chain is built from TRBV7-6 and TRBJ2-7; 9 bases are a match to TRBD2. This CDR3 is built from 15 residues. In germline, CDR1 is SGHVS, CDR2 FNYEAQ. The V segment lost 1 base and the J segment 6 bases; nucleotides outside the gene matches: 7. The CDR3 protein is CASSLGGGRAGEQYF. CDR3 DNA sequence: TGTGCCAGCAGCTTAGGCGGCGGGAGGGCCGGCGAGCAGTACTTC.

Comments on this clone: Other DNA variants within this sample encode the same CDR3. The rearrangement uses TRBV5-1 and TRBJ2-7; TRBD1 matches at 11 bases. In germline, CDR1 is SGHRS, CDR2 YFSETQ. CDR3 length: 14 residues. The J segment lost 5 bases and the V segment lost 4 bases, leaving 5 bases of the junction unmatched. The CDR3 DNA reads as TGCGCCAGCAGCAGGGGACAGGGGGTCAACGAGCAGTACTTC. Its translation: CASSRGQGVNEQYF.

The chain joins TRBV5-1 to TRBJ1-2; the D is unclear. Per the germline V gene, CDR1 is SGHRS and CDR2 is YFSETQ. V gave up 4 bases and J gave up 4 bases, with 8 bases separating them. This CDR3 contains 12 residues. CDR3 bases: TGCGCCAGCAGCCGTGACACCTATGGCTACACCTTC. Its translation: CASSRDTYGYTF.